This T cell receptor beta chain was observed in a study of blood T cell repertoires in COVID-19. The germline V gene encodes CDR1 SNHLY and CDR2 FYNNEI. This CDR3 spans 14 amino acids. Trimming took 7 bases from V and 7 from J; bases not matched to a gene: 8. Cohort assignment relied on participant-reported clinical history. Resolution of symptoms, clearance, or two negative PCRs was present in recovered Cohort 3 donors. This clone was counted once. Methods used by the authors: Using reference gene primer amplification, nucleated cell counts were estimated. The repertoire was sequenced with immunoSEQ multiplex PCR; TCRdb's copy has only in-frame clones and lacks some. From that table come the V and J calls and clone size; the DNA was used to work out D and trimming. This table holds about 120,000 clones, 84% found once.

The receptor comes from a woman aged 30 to 39 who had recovered from COVID-19. Sequencing was performed on PBMCs or T cells enriched from blood (not recorded which). The genes are TRBV2 and TRBJ2-1; 9 nucleotides agree with TRBD1. CDR3 sequence: CASKGTGIENEQFF. The CDR3 nucleotides are TGTGCCAGCAAGGGGACAGGGATTGAGAATGAGCAGTTCTTC.